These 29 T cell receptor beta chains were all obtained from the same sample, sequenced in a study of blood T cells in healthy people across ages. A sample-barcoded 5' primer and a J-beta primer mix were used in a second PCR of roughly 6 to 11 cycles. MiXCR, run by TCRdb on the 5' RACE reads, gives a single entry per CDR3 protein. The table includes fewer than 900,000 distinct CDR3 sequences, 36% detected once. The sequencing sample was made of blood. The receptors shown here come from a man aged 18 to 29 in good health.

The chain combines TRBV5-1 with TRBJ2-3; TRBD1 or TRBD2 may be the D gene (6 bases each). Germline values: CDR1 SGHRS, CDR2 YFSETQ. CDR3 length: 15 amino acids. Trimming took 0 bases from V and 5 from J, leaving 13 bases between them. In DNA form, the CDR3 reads TGCGCCAGCAGCTTGGAAGTAGAGGGGGGAGATACGCAGTATTTT. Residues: CASSLEVEGGDTQYF.

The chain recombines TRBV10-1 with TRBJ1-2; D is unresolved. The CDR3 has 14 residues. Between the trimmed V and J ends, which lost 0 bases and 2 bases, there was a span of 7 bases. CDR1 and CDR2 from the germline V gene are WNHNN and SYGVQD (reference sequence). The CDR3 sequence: CASSESGQNYGYTF. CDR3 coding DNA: TGCGCCAGCAGTGAGTCCGGCCAGAACTATGGCTACACCTTC.

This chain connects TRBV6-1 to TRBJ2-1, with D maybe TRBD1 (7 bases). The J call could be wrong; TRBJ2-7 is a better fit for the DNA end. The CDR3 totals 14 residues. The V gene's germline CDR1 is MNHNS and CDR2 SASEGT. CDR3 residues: CASSPRGAYNEQYF. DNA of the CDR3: TGTGCCAGCAGTCCCAGGGGGGCCTACAATGAGCAGTACTTC.

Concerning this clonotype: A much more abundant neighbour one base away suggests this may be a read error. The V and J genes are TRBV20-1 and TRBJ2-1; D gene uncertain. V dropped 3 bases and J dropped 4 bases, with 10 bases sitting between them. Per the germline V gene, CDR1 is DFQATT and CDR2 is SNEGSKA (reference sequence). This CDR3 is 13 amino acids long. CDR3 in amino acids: CSASRAQYNEQFF. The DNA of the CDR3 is TGCAGTGCTAGTAGGGCCCAATACAATGAGCAGTTCTTC.

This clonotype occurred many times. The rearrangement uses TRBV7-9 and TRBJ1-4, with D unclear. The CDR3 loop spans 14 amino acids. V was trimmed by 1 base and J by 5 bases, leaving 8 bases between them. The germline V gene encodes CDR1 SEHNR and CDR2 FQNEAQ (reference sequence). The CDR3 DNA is TGTGCCAGCAGCTTAGACGGTGGGAATGAAAAACTGTTTTTT. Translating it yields CASSLDGGNEKLFF.

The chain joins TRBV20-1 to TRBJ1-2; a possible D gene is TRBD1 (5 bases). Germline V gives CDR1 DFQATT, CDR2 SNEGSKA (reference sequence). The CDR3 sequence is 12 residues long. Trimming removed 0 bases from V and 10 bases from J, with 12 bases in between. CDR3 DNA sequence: TGCAGTGCTAGAGAGCTGGGGACCTACTACACCTTC. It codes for CSARELGTYYTF.

The CDR3 spells CATSRDSPGYNEQFF. In nucleotides, the CDR3 is TGTGCCACCAGCAGAGATTCCCCAGGCTACAATGAGCAGTTCTTC. The chain has TRBV15 and TRBJ2-1; D call uncertain. Germline V gene data show CDR1 as LNHNV and CDR2 as YYDKDF (reference sequence). Trimming shortened V by 0 bases and J by 3 bases, and 9 bases separated the two germline ends. The CDR3 length is 15 residues.

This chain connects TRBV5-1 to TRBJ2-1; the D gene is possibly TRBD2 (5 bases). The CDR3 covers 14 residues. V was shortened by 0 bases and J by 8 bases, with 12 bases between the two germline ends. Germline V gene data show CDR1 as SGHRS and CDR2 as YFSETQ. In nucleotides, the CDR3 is TGCGCCAGCAGCTTGGGACTACGGAGCGATGAGCAGTTCTTC. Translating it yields CASSLGLRSDEQFF.

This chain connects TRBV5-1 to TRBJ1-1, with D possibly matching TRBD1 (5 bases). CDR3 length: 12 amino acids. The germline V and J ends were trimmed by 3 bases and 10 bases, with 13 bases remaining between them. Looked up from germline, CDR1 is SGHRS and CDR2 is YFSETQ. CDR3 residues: CASSSEGPRAFF. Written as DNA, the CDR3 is TGCGCCAGCAGCTCCGAGGGGCCTCGAGCTTTCTTT.

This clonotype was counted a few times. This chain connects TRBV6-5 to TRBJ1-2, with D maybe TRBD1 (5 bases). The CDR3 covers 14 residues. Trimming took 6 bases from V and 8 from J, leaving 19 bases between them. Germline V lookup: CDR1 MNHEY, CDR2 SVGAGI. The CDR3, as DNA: TGTGCCAGCAGCCTCCGACAGAAGTTGGAGGGCTACACCTTC. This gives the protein CASSLRQKLEGYTF.

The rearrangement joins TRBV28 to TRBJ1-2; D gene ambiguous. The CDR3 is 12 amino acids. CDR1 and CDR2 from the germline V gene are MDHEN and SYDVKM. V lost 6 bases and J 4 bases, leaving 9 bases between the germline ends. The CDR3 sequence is CASSPPTYGYTF. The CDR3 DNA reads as TGTGCCAGCAGCCCCCCGACCTATGGCTACACCTTC.

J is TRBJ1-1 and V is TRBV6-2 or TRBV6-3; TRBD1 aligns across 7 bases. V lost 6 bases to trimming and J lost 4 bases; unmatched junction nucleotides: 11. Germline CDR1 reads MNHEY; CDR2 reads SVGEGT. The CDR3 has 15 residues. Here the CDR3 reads CASSKRKGASTEAFF. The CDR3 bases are TGTGCCAGCAGCAAGAGAAAGGGGGCGAGCACTGAAGCTTTCTTT.

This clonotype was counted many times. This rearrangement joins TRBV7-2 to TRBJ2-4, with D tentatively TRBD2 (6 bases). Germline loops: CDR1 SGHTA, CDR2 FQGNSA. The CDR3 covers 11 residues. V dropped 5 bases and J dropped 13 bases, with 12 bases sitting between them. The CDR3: CASSKKEGQYF. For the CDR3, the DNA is TGTGCCAGCAGCAAAAAGGAGGGGCAGTACTTC.

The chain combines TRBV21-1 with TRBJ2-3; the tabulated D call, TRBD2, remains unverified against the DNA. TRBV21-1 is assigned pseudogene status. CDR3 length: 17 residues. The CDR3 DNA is TGTGCCGAAAACTCAGGGGTCCAGCGGGGTAGCACAGATACGCAGTATTTT. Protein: CAENSGVQRGSTDTQYF.

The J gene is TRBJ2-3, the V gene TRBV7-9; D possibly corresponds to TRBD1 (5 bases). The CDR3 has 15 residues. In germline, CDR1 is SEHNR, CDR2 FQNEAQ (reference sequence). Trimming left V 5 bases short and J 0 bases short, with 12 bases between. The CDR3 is CASSRVTASTDTQYF. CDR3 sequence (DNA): TGTGCCAGCAGCCGAGTGACAGCTAGCACAGATACGCAGTATTTT. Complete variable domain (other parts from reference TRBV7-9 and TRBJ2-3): DTGVSQNPRHKITKRGQNVTFRCDPISEHNRLYWYRQTLGQGPEFLTYFQNEAQLEKSRLLSDRFSAERPKGSFSTLEIQRTEQGDSAMYLCASSRVTASTDTQYFGPGTRLTVL.

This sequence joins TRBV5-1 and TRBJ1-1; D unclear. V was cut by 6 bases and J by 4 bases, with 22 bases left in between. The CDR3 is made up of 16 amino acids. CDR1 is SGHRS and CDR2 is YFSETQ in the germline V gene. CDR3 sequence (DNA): TGCGCCAGCACCCCCGGAGGCAATTTAAAGGGCACTGAAGCTTTCTTT. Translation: CASTPGGNLKGTEAFF.

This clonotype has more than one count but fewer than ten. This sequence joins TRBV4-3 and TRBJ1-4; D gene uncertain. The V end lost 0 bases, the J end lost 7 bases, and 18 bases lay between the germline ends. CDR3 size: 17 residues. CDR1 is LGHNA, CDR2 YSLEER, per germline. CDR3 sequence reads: CASSQEVEGTRREKLFF. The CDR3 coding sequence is TGCGCCAGCAGCCAAGAAGTGGAGGGCACGAGGCGTGAAAAACTGTTTTTT.

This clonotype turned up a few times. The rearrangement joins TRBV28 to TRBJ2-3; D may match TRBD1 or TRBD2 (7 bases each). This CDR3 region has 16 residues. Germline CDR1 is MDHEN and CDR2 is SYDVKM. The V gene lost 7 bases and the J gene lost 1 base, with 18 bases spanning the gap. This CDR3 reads CASITSGRGRTDTQYF. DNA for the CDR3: TGTGCCAGCATTACCTCGGGGAGGGGGCGCACAGATACGCAGTATTTT.

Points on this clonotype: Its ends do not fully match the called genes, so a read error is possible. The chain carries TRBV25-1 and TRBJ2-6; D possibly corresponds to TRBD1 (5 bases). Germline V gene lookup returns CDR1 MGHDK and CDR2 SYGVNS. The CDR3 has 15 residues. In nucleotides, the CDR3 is TGTGCCTCCCGAGACGAGCTCACTGGGGCCAACGTCCCGACTTTC. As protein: CASRDELTGANVPTF.

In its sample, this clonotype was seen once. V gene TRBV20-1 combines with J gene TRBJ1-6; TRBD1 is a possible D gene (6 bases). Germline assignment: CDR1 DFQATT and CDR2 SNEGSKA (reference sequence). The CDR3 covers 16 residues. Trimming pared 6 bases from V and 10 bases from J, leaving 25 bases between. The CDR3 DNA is TGCAGTGCGCCAAGAGGGGGGGCCCCGGGCCCCTCACCCCTCCACTTT. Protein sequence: CSAPRGGAPGPSPLHF.

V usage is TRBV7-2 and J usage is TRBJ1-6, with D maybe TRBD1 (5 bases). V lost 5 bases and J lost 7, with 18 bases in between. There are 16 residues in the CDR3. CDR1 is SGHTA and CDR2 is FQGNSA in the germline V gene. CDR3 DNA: TGTGCCAGCAGCCCCGGGGTCGGGGCCCGAAATTCACCCCTCCACTTT. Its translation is CASSPGVGARNSPLHF.

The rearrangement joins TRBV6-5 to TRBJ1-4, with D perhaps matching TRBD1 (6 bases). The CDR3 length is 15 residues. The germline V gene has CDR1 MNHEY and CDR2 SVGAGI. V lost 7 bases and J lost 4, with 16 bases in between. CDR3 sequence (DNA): TGTGCCAGCACCGACAGGACAAGGGGTAATGAAAAACTGTTTTTT. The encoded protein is CASTDRTRGNEKLFF.

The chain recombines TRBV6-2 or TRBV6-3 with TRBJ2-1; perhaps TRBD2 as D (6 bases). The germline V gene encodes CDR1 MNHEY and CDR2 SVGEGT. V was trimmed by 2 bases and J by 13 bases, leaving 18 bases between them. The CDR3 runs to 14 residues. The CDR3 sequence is CASSYEGTGETQFF. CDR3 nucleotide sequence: TGTGCCAGCAGTTACGAGGGGACGGGGGAGACCCAGTTCTTC.

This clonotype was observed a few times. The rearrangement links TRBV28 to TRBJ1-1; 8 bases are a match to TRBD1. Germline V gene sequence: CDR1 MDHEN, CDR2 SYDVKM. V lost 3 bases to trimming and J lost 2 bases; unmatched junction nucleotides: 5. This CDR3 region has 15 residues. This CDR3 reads CASSFSGQGNTEAFF. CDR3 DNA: TGTGCCAGCAGTTTCTCCGGACAGGGTAACACTGAAGCTTTCTTT.

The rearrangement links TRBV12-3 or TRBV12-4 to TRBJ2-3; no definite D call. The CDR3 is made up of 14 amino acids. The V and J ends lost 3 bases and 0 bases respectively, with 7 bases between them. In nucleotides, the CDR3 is TGTGCCAGCAGTTTGCTCACTAGCACAGATACGCAGTATTTT. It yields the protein CASSLLTSTDTQYF.

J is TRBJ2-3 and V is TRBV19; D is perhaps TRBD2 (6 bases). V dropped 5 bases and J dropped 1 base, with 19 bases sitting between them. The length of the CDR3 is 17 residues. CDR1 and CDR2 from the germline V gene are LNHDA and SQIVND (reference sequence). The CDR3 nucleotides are TGTGCCAGTAGTCTCCCGGGAGCAGCGCTTGGCACAGATACGCAGTATTTT. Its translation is CASSLPGAALGTDTQYF.

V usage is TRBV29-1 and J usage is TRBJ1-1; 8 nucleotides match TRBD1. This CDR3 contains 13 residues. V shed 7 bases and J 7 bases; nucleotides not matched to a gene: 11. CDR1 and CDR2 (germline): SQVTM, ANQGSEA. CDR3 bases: TGCAGCGGGGAAAAGACAGGGGCTAATGAAGCTTTCTTT. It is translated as CSGEKTGANEAFF. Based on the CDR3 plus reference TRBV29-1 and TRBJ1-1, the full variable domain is SAVISQKPSRDICQRGTSLTIQCQVDSQVTMMFWYRQQPGQSLTLIATANQGSEATYESGFVIDKFPISRPNLTFSTLTVSNMSPEDSSIYLCSGEKTGANEAFFGQGTRLTVV.

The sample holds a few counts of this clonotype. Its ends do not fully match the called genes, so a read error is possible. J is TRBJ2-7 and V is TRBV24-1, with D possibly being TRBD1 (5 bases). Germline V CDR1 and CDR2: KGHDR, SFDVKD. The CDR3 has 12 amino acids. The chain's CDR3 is CAASRGSYEQYF. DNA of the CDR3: TGTGCCGCCAGTAGGGGTTCCTACGAGCAGTACTTC.

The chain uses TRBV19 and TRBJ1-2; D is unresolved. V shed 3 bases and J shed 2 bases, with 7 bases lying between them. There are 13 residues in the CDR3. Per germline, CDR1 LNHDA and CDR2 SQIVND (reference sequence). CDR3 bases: TGTGCCAGTAGTATCGGGATAAACTATGGCTACACCTTC. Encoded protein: CASSIGINYGYTF.